These 19 T cell receptor beta chains came from one sample sequenced in a study of metastatic and nonmetastatic thyroid tumors. Patients were all untreated before their thyroid surgery. TCRdb re-clonotyped the PCR reads via MiXCR. The table lists roughly 72,000 clones, roughly 18% of them singletons, with around 13% in the top ten. The material sequenced was blood. The receptors here all came from a female donor with papillary thyroid cancer or a benign thyroid nodule (not recorded which). Some clones in this sample may be carry-over from other donors' samples.

This clone was counted many times. This sequence joins TRBV7-2 and TRBJ2-1; 8 bases map to TRBD2. Trimming took 4 bases from V and 8 from J; bases not matched to a gene: 10. The length of the CDR3 is 15 residues. Germline CDR1 is SGHTA and CDR2 is FQGNSA. CDR3 sequence (DNA): TGTGCCAGCAGCTCCGACGCGGGGGGTAGCTATGAGCAGTTCTTC. As protein: CASSSDAGGSYEQFF.

This clone was picked up a small number of times. The CDR3 DNA reads as TGTGCCAGCAAGGACAGGGTCGAGGAAAAACTGTTTTTT. It yields the protein CASKDRVEEKLFF. V is TRBV6-5 and J is TRBJ1-4, with 8 bases fitting TRBD1. Looked up from germline, CDR1 is MNHEY and CDR2 is SVGAGI. Unmatched junction bases numbered 6, after V lost 7 bases and J lost 8 bases. This CDR3 region has 13 residues.

This clone was observed a few times. In DNA, the CDR3 is TGTGCCAGCAGTTTCCCGCCGGGACAAAAATTGAACACTGAAGCTTTCTTT. Translated, it gives CASSFPPGQKLNTEAFF. The chain carries TRBV28 and TRBJ1-1; perhaps TRBD1 as D (6 bases). The CDR3 extends over 17 amino acids. Per germline, CDR1 MDHEN and CDR2 SYDVKM. With 3 bases removed from V and 0 bases from J, the gap between germline ends came to 17 bases. Supplemented by reference TRBV28 and TRBJ1-1, the full variable domain reads DVKVTQSSRYLVKRTGEKVFLECVQDMDHENMFWYRQDPGLGLRLIYFSYDVKMKEKGDIPEGYSVSREKKERFSLILESASTNQTSMYLCASSFPPGQKLNTEAFFGQGTRLTVV.

The genes are TRBV7-6 and TRBJ2-3; D uncertain. This CDR3 is built from 13 residues. From germline, CDR1 is SGHVS and CDR2 FNYEAQ. Trimming pared 4 bases from V and 6 bases from J, leaving 11 bases between. The CDR3 here is CASSSSGRDTQYF. The CDR3 DNA reads as TGTGCCAGCAGCTCGTCAGGCAGGGATACGCAGTATTTT.

This clone was seen more than once but under ten times. V usage is TRBV12-3 or TRBV12-4 and J usage is TRBJ2-7, with 7 bases matching TRBD1. The CDR3 loop spans 13 amino acids. V shed 5 bases, J shed 2 bases, and the junction held 3 bases outside the gene matches. The CDR3 sequence is CASSPGTAYEQYF. CDR3 bases: TGTGCCAGCAGTCCGGGGACAGCCTACGAGCAGTACTTC.

In its sample, this clone was seen many times. V and J are TRBV18 and TRBJ2-1; D call uncertain. The germline V and J ends were trimmed by 4 bases and 8 bases, with 15 bases remaining between them. This CDR3 is built from 14 residues. Germline assignment: CDR1 KGHSH and CDR2 LQKENI. CDR3 sequence reads: CASSLLALPDEQFF. The CDR3 DNA sequence: TGTGCCAGCTCACTCCTGGCCCTACCGGATGAGCAGTTCTTC.

The CDR3 here is CAISVVDGEAFF. The CDR3 nucleotides are TGTGCCATCAGTGTGGTGGACGGGGAAGCTTTCTTT. V usage is TRBV10-3 and J usage is TRBJ1-1; D is unclear. Between the trimmed V and J ends, which lost 4 bases and 8 bases, there was a span of 11 bases. Germline V CDR1 and CDR2: ENHRY, SYGVKD. CDR3 size: 12 residues.

This clone was counted ten times or more. This chain uses TRBV7-6 with TRBJ2-1, with D perhaps TRBD1 or TRBD2 (7 bases each). The V end was cut by 2 bases, the J end by 5 bases, with 13 bases between. The CDR3 is made up of 15 amino acids. In germline, CDR1 is SGHVS, CDR2 FNYEAQ. CDR3 region: CASSLMQGGDNEQFF. For the CDR3, the DNA is TGTGCCAGCAGCTTAATGCAGGGGGGGGACAATGAGCAGTTCTTC.

V and J are TRBV27 and TRBJ1-1; D perhaps matches TRBD1 (5 bases). Germline V gene sequence: CDR1 MNHEY, CDR2 SMNVEV (reference sequence). Between the trimmed V and J ends, which lost 7 bases and 4 bases, there was a span of 16 bases. The CDR3 runs to 14 residues. This CDR3 reads CASNGGCGGTEAFF. The CDR3 coding sequence is TGTGCCAGCAATGGAGGGTGTGGGGGCACTGAAGCTTTCTTT.

The chain employs TRBV5-1 and TRBJ1-2, with D perhaps TRBD1 (5 bases). This CDR3 is 13 amino acids long. Trimming removed 1 base from V and 8 bases from J, with 12 bases in between. Germline assignment: CDR1 SGHRS and CDR2 YFSETQ. The CDR3 is CASSLRDSWGYTF. The DNA of the CDR3 is TGCGCCAGCAGCTTGAGAGACAGCTGGGGCTACACCTTC. Full variable domain (outside the CDR3, taken from reference TRBV5-1 and TRBJ1-2): KAGVTQTPRYLIKTRGQQVTLSCSPISGHRSVSWYQQTPGQGLQFLFEYFSETQRNKGNFPGRFSGRQFSNSRSEMNVSTLELGDSALYLCASSLRDSWGYTFGSGTRLTVV.

For this clone: Germline is not matched at one junction end, which may reflect a read error. The chain combines TRBV4-2 with TRBJ2-1, with TRBD2 as a possible D gene (6 bases). The CDR3 extends over 14 amino acids. Germline CDR1 and CDR2: LGHNA and YNFKEQ. The CDR3 reads CAGSLEGVVNEQFF. The CDR3 DNA reads as TGTGCCGGCAGCCTGGAGGGAGTGGTCAATGAGCAGTTCTTC.

Comment on this clone: At one end, the junction sequence differs from germline, possibly due to a read error. The chain recombines TRBV18 with TRBJ2-6; D uncertain. CDR3 length: 15 residues. Germline V CDR1 and CDR2: KGHSH, LQKENI. The DNA for the CDR3 is TGCGCCAGCTCACCCTTCAGCTCTGGGGCCAACGTCCTGACTTTC. Amino acid sequence: CASSPFSSGANVLTF.

The chain is built from TRBV7-3 and TRBJ1-1; 7 nucleotides align to TRBD1. Losses at the gene ends were 4 bases for V and 2 bases for J; bases not matched to a gene: 4. The CDR3 has 14 residues. Germline V gives CDR1 SGHTA, CDR2 FQGTGA. CDR3 bases: TGTGCCAGCAGCTCGGGACAGACCAACACTGAAGCTTTCTTT. This encodes CASSSGQTNTEAFF.

Many counts were recorded for this clone. The J gene is TRBJ2-1, the V gene TRBV27; D possibly uses TRBD1 or TRBD2 (5 bases each). The ends were cut back, 3 bases at V and 6 bases at J, with 6 bases in the middle. The CDR3 covers 12 residues. Per the germline V gene, CDR1 is MNHEY and CDR2 is SMNVEV (reference sequence). CDR3 bases: TGTGCCAGCAGTTTGAGGGGCAATGAGCAGTTCTTC. Encoded protein: CASSLRGNEQFF.

This clone was recorded a few times. V is TRBV6-1 and J is TRBJ2-7; 9 bases map to TRBD2. V shed 5 bases and J 3 bases; nucleotides not matched to a gene: 5. The CDR3 is 14 residues long. Germline loops: CDR1 MNHNS, CDR2 SASEGT. CDR3 protein: CASSKLTSGYEQYF. In nucleotides, the CDR3 is TGTGCCAGCAGTAAATTGACTAGCGGCTACGAGCAGTACTTC.

The V gene is TRBV4-1, the J gene TRBJ1-5, with a possible D match to TRBD1 (5 bases). This CDR3 is built from 15 residues. Germline CDR1 is MGHRA and CDR2 is YSYEKL. With 0 bases removed from V and 6 bases from J, the gap between germline ends came to 12 bases. The CDR3 DNA reads TGCGCCAGCAGCCAAGACAGGGCGGTAGGTCAGCCCCAGCATTTT. It codes for CASSQDRAVGQPQHF.

This clone has ten or more counts. V and J are TRBV5-1 and TRBJ2-2; no clear D gene. This CDR3 is built from 14 residues. Germline CDR1 is SGHRS and CDR2 is YFSETQ. Trimming stripped 2 bases from V and 3 bases from J, with 8 bases between. Here the CDR3 DNA reads TGCGCCAGCAGCTTATCAAGTGACACCGGGGAGCTGTTTTTT. Translation gives CASSLSSDTGELFF.

In its sample, this clone was seen many times. Other DNA sequences in this specimen translate into the identical CDR3. The V call is TRBV29-1, the J call TRBJ1-2; TRBD1 aligns across 10 bases. Germline assignment: CDR1 SQVTM and CDR2 ANQGSEA. The CDR3 extends over 13 amino acids. Trimming removed 1 base from V and 7 bases from J; junction bases left unmatched: 3. The DNA for the CDR3 is TGCAGCGTTGAAGGACAGGGGGCGCGTGGCTACACCTTC. Translated, it gives CSVEGQGARGYTF.

This clone was observed a handful of times. The chain links TRBV12-3 or TRBV12-4 to TRBJ2-7; TRBD1 aligns across 10 bases. The V segment lost 3 bases and the J segment 5 bases; nucleotides outside the gene matches: 1. The CDR3 is made up of 13 amino acids. Here the CDR3 DNA reads TGTGCCAGCAGTTTTGGGACAGGGGACGAGCAGTACTTC. This sequence encodes CASSFGTGDEQYF.